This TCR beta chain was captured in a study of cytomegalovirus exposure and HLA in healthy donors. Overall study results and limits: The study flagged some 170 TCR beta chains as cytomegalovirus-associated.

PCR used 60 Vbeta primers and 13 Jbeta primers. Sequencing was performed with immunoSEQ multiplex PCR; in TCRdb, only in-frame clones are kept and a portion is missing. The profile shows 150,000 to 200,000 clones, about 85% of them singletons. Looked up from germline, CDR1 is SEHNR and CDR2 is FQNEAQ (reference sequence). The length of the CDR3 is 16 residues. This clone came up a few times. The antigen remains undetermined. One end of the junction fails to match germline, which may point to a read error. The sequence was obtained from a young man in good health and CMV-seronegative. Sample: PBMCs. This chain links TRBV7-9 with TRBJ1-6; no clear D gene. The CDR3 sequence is CSSSINLSSYNSPLHF. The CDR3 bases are TGTTCCAGCAGCATTAACCTGAGCTCCTATAATTCACCCCTCCACTTT.